This T cell receptor (beta chain) is from a study of shared clonotypes between healthy human individuals. CDR1 is SGHRS, CDR2 YFSETQ, per germline. V was clipped by 4 bases and J by 3 bases; unmatched bases: 6. This CDR3 is built from 15 residues. This was a deep-level run. Each unsorted PBMC replicate got 300 ng genomic DNA, around 30,000 genomes. Sequenced by immunoSEQ multiplex PCR; TCRdb stores in-frame clones only, minus some. The data hold about 530,000 clones, with 75% to 80% observed a single time. The donors, healthy adults who were HIV-negative, had experienced no recent acute infections or vaccinations.

The gene calls are TRBV5-1 and TRBJ1-4; 7 bases line up with TRBD1. Input material: PBMCs. This sequence was found in a woman between 35 and 50 years old in good health. Some clones in this sample may be carry-over from other donors' samples. The CDR3 nucleotides read TGCGCCAGCAGCCCCCGGGGGACAGCTAATGAAAAACTGTTTTTT. Its protein is CASSPRGTANEKLFF.